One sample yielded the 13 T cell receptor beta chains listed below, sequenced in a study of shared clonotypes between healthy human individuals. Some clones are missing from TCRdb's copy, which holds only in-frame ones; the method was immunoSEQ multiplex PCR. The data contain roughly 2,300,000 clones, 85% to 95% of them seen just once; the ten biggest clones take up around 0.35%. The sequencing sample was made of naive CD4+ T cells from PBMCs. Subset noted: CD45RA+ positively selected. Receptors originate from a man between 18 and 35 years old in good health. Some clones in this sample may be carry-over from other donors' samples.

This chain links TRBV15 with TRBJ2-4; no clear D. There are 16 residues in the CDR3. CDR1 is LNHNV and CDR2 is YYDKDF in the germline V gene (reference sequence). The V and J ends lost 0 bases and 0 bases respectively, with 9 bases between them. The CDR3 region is CATSREPGLAKNIQYF. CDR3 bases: TGTGCCACCAGCAGAGAGCCGGGCCTAGCCAAAAACATTCAGTACTTC.

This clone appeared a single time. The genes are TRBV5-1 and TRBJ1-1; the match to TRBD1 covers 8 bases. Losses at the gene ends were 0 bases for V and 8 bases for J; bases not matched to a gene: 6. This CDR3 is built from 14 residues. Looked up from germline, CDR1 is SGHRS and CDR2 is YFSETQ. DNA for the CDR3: TGCGCCAGCAGCTTGGACTGGGACAGGCTCGAAGCTTTCTTT. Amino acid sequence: CASSLDWDRLEAFF.

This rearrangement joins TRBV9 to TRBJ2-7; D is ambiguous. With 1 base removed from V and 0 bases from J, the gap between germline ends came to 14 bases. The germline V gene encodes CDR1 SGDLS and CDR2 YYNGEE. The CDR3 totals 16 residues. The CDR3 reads CASSVSVAESSYEQYF. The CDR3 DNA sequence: TGTGCCAGCAGCGTATCGGTGGCGGAGAGCTCCTACGAGCAGTACTTC.

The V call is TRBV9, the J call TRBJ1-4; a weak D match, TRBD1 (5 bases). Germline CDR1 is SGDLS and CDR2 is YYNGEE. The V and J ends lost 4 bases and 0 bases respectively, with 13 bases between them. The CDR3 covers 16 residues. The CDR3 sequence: CASSKQDSATNEKLFF. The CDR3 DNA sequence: TGTGCCAGCAGCAAACAAGACAGCGCAACTAATGAAAAACTGTTTTTT.

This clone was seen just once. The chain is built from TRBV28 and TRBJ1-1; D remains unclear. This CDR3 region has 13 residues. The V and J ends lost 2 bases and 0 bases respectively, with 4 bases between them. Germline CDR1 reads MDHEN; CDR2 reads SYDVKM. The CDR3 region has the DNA TGTGCCAGCAGTTTAACCCTGAACACTGAAGCTTTCTTT. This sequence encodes CASSLTLNTEAFF.

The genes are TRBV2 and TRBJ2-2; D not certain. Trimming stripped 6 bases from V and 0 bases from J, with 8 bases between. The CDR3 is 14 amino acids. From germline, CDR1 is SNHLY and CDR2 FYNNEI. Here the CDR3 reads CASSRSTNTGELFF. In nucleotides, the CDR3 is TGTGCCAGCAGCCGGAGCACGAACACCGGGGAGCTGTTTTTT.

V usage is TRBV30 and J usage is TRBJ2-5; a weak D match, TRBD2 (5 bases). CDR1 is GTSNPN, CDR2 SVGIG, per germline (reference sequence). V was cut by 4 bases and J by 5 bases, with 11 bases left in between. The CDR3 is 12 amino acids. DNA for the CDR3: TGTGCCTGGACCTCGGGATGGGAGACCCAGTACTTC. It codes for CAWTSGWETQYF.

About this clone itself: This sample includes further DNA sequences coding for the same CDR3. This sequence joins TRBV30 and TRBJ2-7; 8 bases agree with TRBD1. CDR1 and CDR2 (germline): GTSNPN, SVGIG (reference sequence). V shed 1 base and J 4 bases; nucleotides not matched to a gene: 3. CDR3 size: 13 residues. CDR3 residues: CAWSADRAYEQYF. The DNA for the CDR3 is TGTGCCTGGAGTGCGGACAGGGCTTACGAGCAGTACTTC. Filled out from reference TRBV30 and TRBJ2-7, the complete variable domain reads SQTIHQWPATLVQPVGSPLSLECTVEGTSNPNLYWYRQAAGRGLQLLFYSVGIGQISSEVPQNLSASRPQDRQFILSSKKLLLSDSGFYLCAWSADRAYEQYFGPGTRLTVT.

Written as DNA, the CDR3 is TGTGCCAGCAGCCCATCCCACGGCGTGTACGATACGCAGTATTTT. Its translation is CASSPSHGVYDTQYF. The V and J genes are TRBV9 and TRBJ2-3, with unresolved D. V dropped 4 bases and J dropped 6 bases, with 18 bases sitting between them. This CDR3 is 15 amino acids long. From germline, CDR1 is SGDLS and CDR2 YYNGEE.

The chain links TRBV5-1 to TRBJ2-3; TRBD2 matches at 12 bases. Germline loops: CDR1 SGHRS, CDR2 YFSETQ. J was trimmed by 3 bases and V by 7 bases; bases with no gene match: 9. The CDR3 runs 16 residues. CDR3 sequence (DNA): TGCGCCAGCTCACCCCTAGCGGGAGGGCCGACAGATACGCAGTATTTT. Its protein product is CASSPLAGGPTDTQYF.

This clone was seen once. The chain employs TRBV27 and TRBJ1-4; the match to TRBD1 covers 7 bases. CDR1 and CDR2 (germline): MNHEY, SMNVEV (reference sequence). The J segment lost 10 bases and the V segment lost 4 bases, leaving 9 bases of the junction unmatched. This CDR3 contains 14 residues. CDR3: CASSSRTGGGKLFF. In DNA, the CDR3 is TGTGCCAGCAGTTCGCGGACAGGCGGCGGAAAACTGTTTTTT.

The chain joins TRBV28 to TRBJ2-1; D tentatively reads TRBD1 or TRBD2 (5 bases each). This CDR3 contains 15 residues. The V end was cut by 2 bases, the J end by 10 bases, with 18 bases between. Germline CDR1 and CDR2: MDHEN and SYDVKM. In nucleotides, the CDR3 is TGTGCCAGCAGTTTAGGGGACGGGATCCTATGGGAGCAGTTCTTC. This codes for CASSLGDGILWEQFF.

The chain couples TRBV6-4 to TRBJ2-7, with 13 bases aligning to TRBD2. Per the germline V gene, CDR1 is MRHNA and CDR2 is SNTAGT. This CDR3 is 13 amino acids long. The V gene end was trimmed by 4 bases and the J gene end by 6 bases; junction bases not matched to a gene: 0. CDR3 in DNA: TGTGCCAGCAGTGGGACTAGCGGGAGCGAGCAGTACTTC. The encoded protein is CASSGTSGSEQYF.